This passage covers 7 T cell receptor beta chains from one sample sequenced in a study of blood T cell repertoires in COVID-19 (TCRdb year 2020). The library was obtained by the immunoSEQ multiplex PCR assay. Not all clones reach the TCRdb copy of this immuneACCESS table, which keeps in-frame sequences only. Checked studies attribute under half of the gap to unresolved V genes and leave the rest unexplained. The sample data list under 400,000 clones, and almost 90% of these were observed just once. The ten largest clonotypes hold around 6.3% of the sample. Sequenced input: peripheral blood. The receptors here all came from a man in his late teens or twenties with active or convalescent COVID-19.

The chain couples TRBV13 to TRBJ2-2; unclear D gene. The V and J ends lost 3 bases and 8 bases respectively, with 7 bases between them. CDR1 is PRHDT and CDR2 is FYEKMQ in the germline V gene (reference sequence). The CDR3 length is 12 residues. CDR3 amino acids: CASSLASGELFF. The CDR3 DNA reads TGTGCCAGCAGCTTGGCCAGTGGGGAGCTGTTTTTT.

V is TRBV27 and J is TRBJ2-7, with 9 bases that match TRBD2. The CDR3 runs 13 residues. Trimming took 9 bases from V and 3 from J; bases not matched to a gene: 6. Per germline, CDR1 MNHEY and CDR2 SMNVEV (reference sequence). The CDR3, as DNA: TGTGCCAGTGGCGCGGGAGGGTACTACGAGCAGTACTTC. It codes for CASGAGGYYEQYF.

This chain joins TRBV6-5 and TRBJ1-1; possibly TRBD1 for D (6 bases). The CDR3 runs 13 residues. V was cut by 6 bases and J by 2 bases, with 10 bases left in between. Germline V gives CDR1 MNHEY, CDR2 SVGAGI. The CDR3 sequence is CASSGQPNTEAFF. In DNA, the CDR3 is TGTGCCAGCAGCGGACAGCCAAACACTGAAGCTTTCTTT.

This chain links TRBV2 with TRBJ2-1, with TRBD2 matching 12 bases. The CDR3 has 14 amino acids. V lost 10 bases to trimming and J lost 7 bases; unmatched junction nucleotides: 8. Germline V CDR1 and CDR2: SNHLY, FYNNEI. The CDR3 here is CATPGLAGGNEQFF. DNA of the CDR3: TGTGCCACCCCCGGGCTAGCGGGAGGGAATGAGCAGTTCTTC.

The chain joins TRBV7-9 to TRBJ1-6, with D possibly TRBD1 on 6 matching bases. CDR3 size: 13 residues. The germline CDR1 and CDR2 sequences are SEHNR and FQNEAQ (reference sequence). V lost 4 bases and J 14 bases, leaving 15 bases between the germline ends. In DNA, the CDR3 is TGTGCCAGCAGCTCAAGACAGGCCCGATCCCTCCACTTT. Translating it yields CASSSRQARSLHF.

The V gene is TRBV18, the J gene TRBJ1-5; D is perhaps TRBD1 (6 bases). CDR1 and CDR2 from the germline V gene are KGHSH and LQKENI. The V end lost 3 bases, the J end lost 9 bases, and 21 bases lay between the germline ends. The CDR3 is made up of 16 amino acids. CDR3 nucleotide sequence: TGTGCCAGCTCACCCGGGAAAGACCTTAGGGGGGGGCCCCAGCATTTT. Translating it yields CASSPGKDLRGGPQHF. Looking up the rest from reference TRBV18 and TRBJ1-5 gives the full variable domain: NAGVMQNPRHLVRRRGQEARLRCSPMKGHSHVYWYRQLPEEGLKFMVYLQKENIIDESGMPKERFSAEFPKEGPSILRIQQVVRGDSAAYFCASSPGKDLRGGPQHFGDGTRLSIL.

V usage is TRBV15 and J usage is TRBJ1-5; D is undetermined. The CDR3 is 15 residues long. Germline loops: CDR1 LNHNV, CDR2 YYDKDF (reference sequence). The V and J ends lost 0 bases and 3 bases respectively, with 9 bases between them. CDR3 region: CATSRDGRDNQPQHF. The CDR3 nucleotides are TGTGCCACCAGCAGAGATGGACGGGACAATCAGCCCCAGCATTTT.